The rows below give T cell receptor beta chains drawn from one sample of a study of siplizumab effects on memory and regulatory T cells. Here immunoSEQ multiplex PCR was the method, and the copy in TCRdb shows in-frame clones only, minus some. The sample carries 70,000 to 90,000 clones, 93% recorded once. The sequenced sample was CD8+ T cells sorted from blood. These receptors were obtained from a human donor in good health. Both conserved end residues are part of each CDR3.

TRBJ2-3	TRBV11-2	CASSSGLAGGSDTQYF
TRBJ1-2	TRBV7-9	CASSSLRDTSNYGYTF
TRBJ1-1	TRBV9	CASSPQGAEAFF
TRBJ2-3	TRBV9	CASSSNPGLGPDTQYF
TRBJ2-3	TRBV7-8	CASSKQVSTDTQYF
TRBJ2-7	TRBV5-5	CASRTGDSYEQYF
TRBJ2-3	TRBV6-4	CASSPGPTDTQYF
TRBJ2-1	TRBV11-2	CASSFEAGGNEQFF
TRBJ1-1	TRBV27	CASSPITGTVMTEAFF
TRBJ1-3	TRBV19	CATHGGPTGNTIYF
TRBJ1-4	TRBV4-1	CASSQDPGQGAFNEKLFF
TRBJ2-3	TRBV6-6	CASFAADTQYF
TRBJ1-3	TRBV2	CASGGDSGNTIYF
TRBJ2-4	TRBV2	CASRGGTSGGNIQYF
TRBJ2-3	TRBV6-4	CASSDSLIRGLDTQYF
TRBJ2-7	TRBV27	CASSLAGPSSYEQYF
TRBJ2-7	TRBV6-5	CASSHAGTKAYEQYF
TRBJ1-2	TRBV27	CASRFTGGDYGYTF
TRBJ2-4	TRBV6-1	CASSASGTENIQYF
TRBJ2-7	TRBV19	CASSTSGDSYEQYF
TRBJ1-2	TRBV6-5	CASSRQGGMDGYTF
TRBJ2-7	TRBV27	CASSPTGGYEQYF
TRBJ2-1	TRBV7-9	CASSLEMGVTYNEQFF
TRBJ2-7	TRBV9	CASSAGISYEQYF
TRBJ2-1	TRBV27	CATIPRDGINNEQFF
TRBJ2-1	TRBV7-9	CASILQYNEQFF
TRBJ2-5	TRBV7-9	CASSFQIEPQETQYF
TRBJ2-7	TRBV28	CASSLSGDSSYEQYF
TRBJ1-1	TRBV11-3	CASSFGGGTEAFF
TRBJ2-3	TRBV5-1	CASSLSGWGSTDTQYF
TRBJ1-5	TRBV6-5	CASSYSGGLQPQHF
TRBJ2-1	TRBV4-2	CASSQGPGAFEQFF
TRBJ2-7	TRBV15	CATSRGWGDEQYF
TRBJ2-5	TRBV5-1	CASSLKTSGGRGRETQYF
TRBJ1-1	TRBV4-1	CASSPGQMNTEAFF
TRBJ2-1	TRBV30	CAWSPGTSVHNEQFF
TRBJ2-1	TRBV14	CASSHGPRGAGEYNEQFF
TRBJ1-6	TRBV5-5	CASSLSGQGMAPLHF
TRBJ1-1	TRBV6-6	CASSSGGTEAFF
TRBJ1-1	TRBV6-6	CASSLTANTEAFF
TRBJ1-4	TRBV9	CASSAEGGFREKLFF
TRBJ2-7	TRBV9	CASSVSGGYEQYF
TRBJ1-1	TRBV5-5	CAGHGADTEAFF
TRBJ1-5	TRBV27	CASSLVAGGNQPQHF
TRBJ2-6	TRBV29-1	CSVGQGGPGANVLTF
TRBJ1-1	TRBV6-5	CASSLGGKGEAFF
TRBJ2-3	TRBV9	CASSVAGGGGTDTQYF
TRBJ1-5	TRBV27	CASSSQGLGSQPQHF
TRBJ2-2	TRBV7-9	CASSLGQGIGELFF
TRBJ2-1	TRBV9	CASSVGQDAYNEQFF
TRBJ1-1	TRBV4-3	CASSQEGLGGGRRNTEAFF
TRBJ1-1	TRBV2	CASTLDRGTEAFF
TRBJ2-7	TRBV10-2	CASSGSEQYF
TRBJ2-3	TRBV5-4	CASSWTSGTDTQYF